This is a list of T cell receptor delta chains from one sample in a study of γδ T cells in repeated Plasmodium falciparum infection. TCRdb re-processed the multiplex PCR reads via CATT. The sample carries 90,000 to 95,000 delta-chain clones, 0.9% to 1% recorded once. The material sequenced was gamma-delta T cells from blood. The receptors were gathered from a pool of human donors (malaria-infected and uninfected, not separated). The CDR3 runs from the conserved cysteine through the conserved F or W. The order of the fields is D gene, J gene, V gene, CDR3 length, clone size, CDR3 protein, CDR3 DNA. D genes are given only for firm matches. Rows may omit the clone size; those that give it use once, few, many or a size class.

TRDD3	TRDJ1	TRDV3	20	many	CAFSSSYMGTTGGYPDKLIF	TGTGCCTTTAGTTCTTCCTACATGGGAACTACTGGGGGATATCCCGATAAACTCATCTTT
NA	TRDJ1	TRDV2	18	medium-sized	CACDPSHSRPGGDNKLIF	TGTGCCTGTGACCCTTCTCATTCCCGACCGGGTGGCGATAATAAACTCATCTTT
TRDD3	TRDJ1	TRDV1	25	many	CALGGDTRWRPSGGYNSQYTDKLIF	TGTGCTCTTGGGGGGGATACGCGATGGCGACCCTCTGGGGGATACAATTCTCAGTACACCGATAAACTCATCTTT
TRDD3	TRDJ2	TRDV1	21	many	CALGAPREFDVAWGPTAQLFF	TGTGCTCTTGGGGCACCCCGAGAATTCGACGTCGCCTGGGGGCCGACAGCACAACTCTTCTTT
TRDD3	TRDJ1	TRDV2	22	many	CACDTVGGGYGPTLPYTDKLIF	TGTGCCTGTGACACCGTAGGTGGGGGATATGGGCCCACCTTACCGTACACCGATAAACTCATCTTT
TRDD3	TRDJ1	TRDV1	17	many	CALCCPHTGGSNHKLIF	TGTGCTCTATGCTGCCCCCATACTGGGGGATCCAACCATAAACTCATCTTT
TRDD3	TRDJ1	TRDV1	23	many	CALGATRISPVLGDRFGTDKLIF	TGTGCTCTTGGCGCGACGCGGATTTCCCCCGTACTGGGGGATAGATTTGGCACCGATAAACTCATCTTT
TRDD3	TRDJ1	TRDV1	16	many	CALGALIPSGDTKLIF	TGTGCTCTTGGGGCCTTAATCCCAAGTGGGGATACGAAACTCATCTTT
TRDD3	TRDJ1	TRDV2	18	many	CACDTVNYSGIHTDKLIF	TGTGCCTGTGACACCGTGAACTATTCGGGGATACACACCGATAAACTCATCTTT
NA	TRDJ1	TRDV1	17	many	CALGELAPLVYTDKLIF	TGTGCTCTTGGGGAATTAGCACCACTGGTGTACACCGATAAACTCATCTTT
NA	TRDJ1	TRDV1	15	many	CALGEPYRYTDKLIF	TGTGCTCTTGGGGAACCATACCGGTACACCGATAAACTCATCTTT
NA	TRDJ1	TRDV2	15	medium-sized	CACDTLGPRSDKLIF	TGTGCCTGTGACACGTTGGGTCCCAGGAGCGATAAACTCATCTTT
NA	TRDJ1	TRDV1	20	many	CALGTAFLLTGPRGTDKLIF	TGTGCTCTTGGGACTGCCTTCTTGCTTACTGGGCCGCGAGGCACCGATAAACTCATCTTT
TRDD3	TRDJ1	TRDV1	19	many	CALGAYPTPKLGGTDKLIF	TGTGCTCTTGGGGCCTATCCTACACCTAAACTGGGGGGGACCGATAAACTCATCTTT
TRDD3	TRDJ1	TRDV1	22	medium-sized	CALGERRETGGYQGSYTDKLIF	TGTGCTCTTGGGGAACGGAGGGAGACTGGGGGATACCAAGGGTCGTACACCGATAAACTCATCTTT
NA	TRDJ1	TRDV1	13	medium-sized	CALGEAYTDKLIF	TGTGCTCTTGGGGAAGCCTACACCGATAAACTCATCTTT
TRDD3	TRDJ1	TRDV1	20	many	CALGALELPNWGLNTDKLIF	TGTGCTCTTGGGGCTCTAGAGCTCCCAAACTGGGGGCTTAACACCGATAAACTCATCTTT
TRDD2	TRDJ1	TRDV1	17	many	CALGAWAFPSWELKLIF	TGTGCTCTTGGGGCCTGGGCCTTTCCTTCCTGGGAGCTTAAACTCATCTTT
TRDD3	TRDJ1	TRDV2	14	medium-sized	CACDKLGDTDKLIF	TGTGCCTGTGACAAACTGGGGGACACCGATAAACTCATCTTT
TRDD3	TRDJ2	TRDV1	22	many	CALGDFREYWGTLRALTAQLFF	TGTGCTCTTGGGGACTTCCGAGAATACTGGGGGACCCTCCGAGCTTTGACAGCACAACTCTTCTTT
TRDD3	TRDJ1	TRDV1	24	many	CALGELVTLPSYGDAGGYGDKLIF	TGTGCTCTTGGGGAACTAGTGACACTTCCTTCCTACGGGGATGCTGGGGGATACGGCGATAAACTCATCTTT
TRDD3	TRDJ1	TRDV2	19	many	CACDTLGPTGGYAVDKLIF	TGTGCCTGTGACACCTTAGGGCCGACTGGGGGATACGCAGTTGATAAACTCATCTTT
TRDD3	TRDJ1	TRDV2	17	many	CACDTVLGDGYTDKLIF	TGTGCCTGTGACACCGTCCTGGGGGACGGGTACACCGATAAACTCATCTTT
TRDD3	TRDJ1	TRDV1	22	NA	CALGDVRVSFAWYWGYTDKLIF	TGTGCTCTTGGGGATGTCCGGGTTAGTTTTGCCTGGTACTGGGGATACACCGATAAACTCATCTTT
TRDD3	TRDJ1	TRDV1	19	few	CAFGEHPSLWGIHADKLIF	TGTGCTTTTGGGGAACACCCTTCACTCTGGGGGATACACGCCGATAAACTCATCTTT
TRDD3	TRDJ1	TRDV1	18	medium-sized	CALGEPADWGIPADKLIF	TGTGCTCTTGGGGAACCGGCTGACTGGGGGATACCGGCCGATAAACTCATCTTT
NA	TRDJ1	TRDV1	19	medium-sized	CALGYYYRSLLSYTDKLIF	TGTGCTCTTGGGTACTACTATCGGTCTTTGCTCTCGTACACCGATAAACTCATCTTT
NA	TRDJ1	TRDV1	23	many	CALGESTFFPGTGPLFYTDKLIF	TGTGCTCTTGGGGAAAGTACGTTCTTCCCTGGGACAGGCCCCTTGTTCTACACCGATAAACTCATCTTT
NA	TRDJ2	TRDV1	19	few	CAPGERGDFYWVLTAQLFF	TGTGCTCCTGGGGAACGGGGTGACTTTTACTGGGTCCTGACAGCGCAACTCTTCTTT
TRDD3	TRDJ1	TRDV1	20	medium-sized	CALGESPSVRVLGETDKLIF	TGTGCTCTTGGGGAATCCCCCTCCGTCCGCGTACTGGGGGAGACCGATAAACTCATCTTT
TRDD3	TRDJ1	TRDV2	15	many	CACDSLGDYTDKLIF	TGTGCCTGTGACAGCTTGGGGGATTACACCGATAAACTCATCTTT
NA	TRDJ1	TRDV1	19	many	CALGELVKAYLGFTDKLIF	TGTGCTCTTGGGGAACTAGTTAAGGCCTATTTAGGGTTTACCGATAAACTCATCTTT
NA	TRDJ1	TRDV1	19	many	CALGESYVEYAWYTDKLIF	TGTGCTCTTGGGGAATCCTACGTGGAATACGCTTGGTACACCGATAAACTCATCTTT
NA	TRDJ1	TRDV1	15	medium-sized	CALGEIARPTDKLIF	TGTGCTCTTGGGGAAATAGCGAGGCCCACCGATAAACTCATCTTT
TRDD3	TRDJ1	TRDV2	18	medium-sized	CACDTITGGYSSTDKLIF	TGTGCCTGTGACACGATTACTGGGGGATACTCGTCCACCGATAAACTCATCTTT
TRDD3	TRDJ3	TRAV38-2/DV8	19	many	CAYRRSCGYGSWDTRQMFF	TGTGCTTATAGGAGGAGTTGTGGATACGGCTCCTGGGACACCCGACAGATGTTTTTC
NA	TRDJ1	TRDV1	18	many	CALGESPPYVPGVNKLIF	TGTGCTCTTGGGGAAAGTCCACCCTACGTCCCGGGGGTTAATAAACTCATCTTT
TRDD3	TRDJ1	TRDV1	25	many	CALGELQSSYTKTGGYASSPDKLIF	TGTGCTCTTGGGGAACTACAGTCTTCCTACACAAAAACTGGGGGATACGCGTCCTCCCCCGATAAACTCATCTTT
NA	TRDJ1	TRDV1	15	few	CSGEFCTGPSVKLIF	TGCTCTGGGGAATTCTGTACTGGTCCAAGTGTTAAACTCATCTTT
NA	TRDJ1	TRDV1	16	many	CALGEPSPILGDKLIF	TGTGCTCTTGGGGAGCCTTCCCCTATACTGGGGGATAAACTCATCTTT
TRDD3	TRDJ1	TRDV1	25	many	CALGEQSFLLEYWGIRRGGTDKLIF	TGTGCTCTTGGGGAACAGAGCTTCCTACTAGAGTACTGGGGGATACGCAGGGGGGGTACCGATAAACTCATCTTT
NA	TRDJ1	TRDV2	16	medium-sized	CACDTDAGGPTDKLIF	TGTGCCTGTGACACCGACGCAGGGGGACCCACCGATAAACTCATCTTT
TRDD3	TRDJ1	TRDV1	24	many	CALGESTLPPGTGGYPKYTDKLIF	TGTGCTCTTGGGGAATCAACCCTTCCTCCAGGTACTGGGGGATACCCTAAATACACCGATAAACTCATCTTT
TRDD3	TRDJ1	TRDV1	20	medium-sized	CALGGRSWGIRVVWADKLIF	TGTGCTCTTGGGGGACGGAGCTGGGGGATACGCGTTGTTTGGGCCGATAAACTCATCTTT
NA	TRDJ1	TRDV1	20	medium-sized	CALGEPPPTKRGLYTDKLIF	TGTGCTCTTGGGGAACCTCCTCCTACGAAGAGGGGTCTGTACACCGATAAACTCATCTTT